Each of the 19 T cell receptor beta chains below was sequenced from the same sample in a study of cytomegalovirus exposure and HLA in healthy donors. With 60 Vbeta and 13 Jbeta primers, the PCR was carried out. The repertoire was sequenced with immunoSEQ multiplex PCR; TCRdb's copy has only in-frame clones and lacks some. The sample lists 250,000 to 350,000 clones, 75% to 90% seen once, with roughly 4% in the top ten. The specimen sequenced was PBMCs. The receptors were gathered from a man in his forties in good health and CMV-seropositive.

V is TRBV27 and J is TRBJ1-4, with D possibly being TRBD1 (6 bases). From germline, CDR1 is MNHEY and CDR2 SMNVEV (reference sequence). With 6 bases removed from V and 5 bases from J, the gap between germline ends came to 16 bases. The CDR3 is made up of 15 amino acids. In DNA, the CDR3 is TGTGCCAGCAGGTCCGGAACCAGGGGCAATGAAAAACTGTTTTTT. Its translation is CASRSGTRGNEKLFF.

V is TRBV7-6 and J is TRBJ2-5; 9 bases match TRBD1. Looked up from germline, CDR1 is SGHVS and CDR2 is FNYEAQ. The CDR3 contains 14 residues. The V gene end was trimmed by 3 bases and the J gene end by 11 bases; junction bases not matched to a gene: 10. The CDR3 reads CASSFTGQGGQQYF. The DNA of the CDR3 is TGTGCCAGCAGCTTTACGGGACAGGGAGGCCAGCAGTACTTC.

The gene calls are TRBV18 and TRBJ1-1, with 12 bases aligning to TRBD1. CDR3 length: 21 amino acids. V was clipped by 0 bases and J by 1 base; unmatched bases: 15. From germline, CDR1 is KGHSH and CDR2 LQKENI. CDR3 amino acids: CASSPPGWAERDRGPNTEAFF. As DNA, the CDR3 is TGTGCCAGCTCACCACCAGGCTGGGCTGAACGGGACAGGGGGCCGAACACTGAAGCTTTCTTT.

The chain recombines TRBV7-2 with TRBJ2-3; 7 nucleotides match TRBD2. V shed 11 bases and J 2 bases; nucleotides not matched to a gene: 4. There are 12 residues in the CDR3. Per the germline V gene, CDR1 is SGHTA and CDR2 is FQGNSA. The CDR3 bases are TGTGCCGGGACTACCATCACAGATACGCAGTATTTT. Translation: CAGTTITDTQYF.

The chain employs TRBV4-2 and TRBJ2-3; 9 positions match TRBD2. The J segment lost 2 bases and the V segment lost 0 bases, leaving 6 bases of the junction unmatched. This CDR3 has 17 amino acids. Germline CDR1 is LGHNA and CDR2 is YNFKEQ. The CDR3 DNA reads as TGTGCCAGCAGCCAAGATGGGCTAGCGGGAAACACAGATACGCAGTATTTT. This translates into CASSQDGLAGNTDTQYF.

This chain uses TRBV11-2 with TRBJ1-1; D might be TRBD1 (5 bases). The CDR3 consists of 15 residues. V was trimmed by 1 base and J by 0 bases, leaving 9 bases between them. Germline CDR1 is SGHAT and CDR2 is FQNNGV. The CDR3 DNA sequence: TGTGCCAGCAGCTTAGTGGCGGGGGTGAACACTGAAGCTTTCTTT. It is translated as CASSLVAGVNTEAFF.

This CDR3 is CASSPQGNLGEQFF. The CDR3, as DNA: TGTGCCAGCAGCCCACAGGGTAATTTGGGTGAGCAGTTCTTC. The chain recombines TRBV9 with TRBJ2-1; tentative D call: TRBD1 (6 bases). V lost 4 bases to trimming and J lost 9 bases, with 17 bases between them. Per the germline V gene, CDR1 is SGDLS and CDR2 is YYNGEE. The CDR3 is made up of 14 amino acids.

CDR3 in amino acids: CASSRLGAQETQYF. The CDR3 DNA sequence: TGTGCCAGCTCACGACTAGGGGCACAAGAGACCCAGTACTTC. The V and J genes are TRBV18 and TRBJ2-5; the D gene is possibly TRBD2 (6 bases). CDR3 size: 14 residues. Trimming took off 4 bases at V and 2 bases at J, with 11 bases between the two ends. CDR1 is KGHSH, CDR2 LQKENI, per germline. Filled out from reference TRBV18 and TRBJ2-5, the complete variable domain reads NAGVMQNPRHLVRRRGQEARLRCSPMKGHSHVYWYRQLPEEGLKFMVYLQKENIIDESGMPKERFSAEFPKEGPSILRIQQVVRGDSAAYFCASSRLGAQETQYFGPGTRLLVL.

The count of this clone is one. The V and J genes are TRBV14 and TRBJ2-2, with 8 positions matching TRBD2. This CDR3 region has 17 residues. Trimming took 1 base from V and 6 from J; bases not matched to a gene: 10. CDR1 and CDR2 (germline): SGHDN, FVKESK. In DNA, the CDR3 is TGTGCCAGCAGCCAAGGTACCTTAAGCGGGAGAGCCGGGGAGCTGTTTTTT. This gives the protein CASSQGTLSGRAGELFF.

The V call is TRBV5-6, the J call TRBJ2-2; TRBD1 agrees at 8 bases. V gave up 4 bases and J gave up 5 bases; unmatched junction bases: 10. CDR1 is SGHDT and CDR2 is YYEEEE in the germline V gene. The CDR3 is 16 amino acids. This chain's CDR3 is CASSQATGVRTGELFF. The CDR3 nucleotides are TGTGCCAGCAGCCAAGCGACAGGGGTGCGGACCGGGGAGCTGTTTTTT.

The V and J genes are TRBV10-1 and TRBJ2-5; 7 bases are shared with TRBD1. The J call may be mistaken, given a closer DNA end match to TRBJ2-7. CDR1 is WNHNN, CDR2 SYGVQD, per germline (reference sequence). The CDR3 extends over 15 amino acids. The CDR3, as DNA: TGCGCCAGCAGTGACGTCAGGGGGTTAACCTACGAGCAGTACTTC. Translating it yields CASSDVRGLTYEQYF.

The chain employs TRBV2 and TRBJ1-5; 9 positions agree with TRBD1. CDR1 is SNHLY and CDR2 is FYNNEI in the germline V gene. V lost 6 bases to trimming and J lost 2 bases; unmatched junction nucleotides: 8. The CDR3 is 16 residues long. The CDR3, as DNA: TGTGCCAGCAGGGTCACCGGACAGGGGCGCAATCAGCCCCAGCATTTT. Its protein is CASRVTGQGRNQPQHF.

The chain is built from TRBV19 and TRBJ1-1; D may be TRBD1 (5 bases). The CDR3 sequence is 14 residues long. Germline CDR1 is LNHDA and CDR2 is SQIVND (reference sequence). V was cut by 4 bases and J by 10 bases, with 19 bases left in between. This CDR3 reads CASSRLGTGRGAFF. The CDR3 DNA sequence: TGTGCCAGTAGTAGACTAGGCACAGGCCGAGGAGCTTTCTTT.

This clone has more than one count but fewer than ten. This chain connects TRBV4-3 to TRBJ2-7; 9 nucleotides align to TRBD1. Germline CDR1 and CDR2: LGHNA and YSLEER. After removal of 0 bases from V and 0 bases from J, the junction contained 3 bases not matched to a gene. This CDR3 is 16 amino acids long. The CDR3 here is CASSQDRDRASYEQYF. CDR3 sequence (DNA): TGCGCCAGCAGCCAAGATCGGGACAGGGCCTCCTACGAGCAGTACTTC.

The chain combines TRBV28 with TRBJ1-1; TRBD1 matches 9 bases. CDR1 and CDR2 (germline): MDHEN, SYDVKM. The CDR3 runs to 16 residues. Trimming removed 4 bases from V and 7 bases from J; junction bases left unmatched: 13. This CDR3 reads CASSSPPGTGKDEAFF. CDR3 nucleotide sequence: TGTGCCAGCAGTTCCCCACCCGGGACAGGGAAGGATGAAGCTTTCTTT.

The chain links TRBV5-1 to TRBJ1-1, with D hard to call. Between the trimmed V and J ends, which lost 0 bases and 3 bases, there was a span of 9 bases. Looked up from germline, CDR1 is SGHRS and CDR2 is YFSETQ. The CDR3 totals 14 residues. As DNA, the CDR3 is TGCGCCAGCAGCTTGGGGCCACAAGACACTGAAGCTTTCTTT. It codes for CASSLGPQDTEAFF.

The chain recombines TRBV15 with TRBJ2-6; 12 positions agree with TRBD2. The CDR3 length is 18 residues. Trimming removed 4 bases from V and 4 bases from J; junction bases left unmatched: 8. Germline CDR1 LNHNV, CDR2 YYDKDF (reference sequence). For the CDR3, the DNA is TGTGCCACCAGCACCAGGACTAGCGGGAACGCAGGGGCCAACGTCCTGACTTTC. It codes for CATSTRTSGNAGANVLTF.

The rearrangement uses TRBV11-2 and TRBJ1-1; TRBD1 matches at 9 bases. This CDR3 contains 18 residues. The V gene end was trimmed by 0 bases and the J gene end by 0 bases; junction bases not matched to a gene: 8. CDR1 is SGHAT, CDR2 FQNNGV, per germline. CDR3 region: CASSLDLGQGGVNTEAFF. For the CDR3, the DNA is TGTGCCAGCAGCTTAGATTTGGGACAGGGTGGTGTGAACACTGAAGCTTTCTTT.

This chain joins TRBV27 and TRBJ1-1; D is possibly TRBD1 (5 bases). This CDR3 region has 13 residues. With 10 bases removed from V and 5 bases from J, the gap between germline ends came to 17 bases. Germline V CDR1 and CDR2: MNHEY, SMNVEV (reference sequence). The CDR3 loop is CATAGGGATEAFF. For the CDR3, the DNA is TGTGCCACCGCCGGGGGGGGTGCGACTGAAGCTTTCTTT.